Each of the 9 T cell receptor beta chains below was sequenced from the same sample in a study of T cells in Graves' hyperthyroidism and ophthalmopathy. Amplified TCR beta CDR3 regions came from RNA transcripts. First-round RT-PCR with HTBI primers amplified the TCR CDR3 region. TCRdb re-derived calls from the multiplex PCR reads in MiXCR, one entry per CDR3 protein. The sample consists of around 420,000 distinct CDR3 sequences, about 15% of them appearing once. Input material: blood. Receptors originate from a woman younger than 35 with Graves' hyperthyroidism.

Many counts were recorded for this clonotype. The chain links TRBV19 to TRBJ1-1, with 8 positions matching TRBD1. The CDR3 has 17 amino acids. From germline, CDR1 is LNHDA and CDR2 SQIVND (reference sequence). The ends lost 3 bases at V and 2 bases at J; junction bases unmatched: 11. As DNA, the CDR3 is TGTGCCAGTAGTATTTTACTCGGACAGGGTGGAAACACTGAAGCTTTCTTT. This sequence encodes CASSILLGQGGNTEAFF.

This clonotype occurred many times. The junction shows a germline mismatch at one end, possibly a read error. The CDR3 spells CSAPIRYDYTF. CDR3 coding DNA: TGCAGTGCCCCCATTCGATATGACTACACCTTC. V and J are TRBV20-1 and TRBJ1-2, with D unresolved. Germline V gene lookup returns CDR1 DFQATT and CDR2 SNEGSKA (reference sequence). The length of the CDR3 is 11 residues.

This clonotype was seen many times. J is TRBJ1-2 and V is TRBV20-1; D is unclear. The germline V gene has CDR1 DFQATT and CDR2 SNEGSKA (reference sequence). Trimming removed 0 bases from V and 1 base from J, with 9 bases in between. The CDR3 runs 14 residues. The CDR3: CSARDPTVNYGYTF. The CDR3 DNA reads TGCAGTGCTAGAGATCCGACGGTTAACTATGGCTACACCTTC.

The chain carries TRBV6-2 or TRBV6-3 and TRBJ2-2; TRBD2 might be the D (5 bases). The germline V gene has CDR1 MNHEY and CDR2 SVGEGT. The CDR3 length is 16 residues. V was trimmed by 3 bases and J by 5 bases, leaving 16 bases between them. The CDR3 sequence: CASSYRTAEGTGELFF. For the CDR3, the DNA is TGTGCCAGCAGTTATCGAACGGCAGAGGGTACCGGGGAGCTGTTTTTT.

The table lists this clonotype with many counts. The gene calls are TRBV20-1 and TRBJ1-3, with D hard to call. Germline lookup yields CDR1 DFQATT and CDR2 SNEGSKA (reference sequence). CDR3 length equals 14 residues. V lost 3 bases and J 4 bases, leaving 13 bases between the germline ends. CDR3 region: CSASWSSRGNTIYF. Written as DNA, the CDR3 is TGCAGTGCTAGCTGGAGTTCGCGGGGAAACACCATATATTTT.

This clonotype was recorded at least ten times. CDR3 DNA: TGTGCCAGCGGGGGGACTAGCGGCTTTCGAGGCGAGCAGTACTTC. Its protein product is CASGGTSGFRGEQYF. The V and J genes are TRBV7-9 and TRBJ2-7; 11 bases line up with TRBD2. Trimming cost V 8 bases and J 6 bases; bases outside gene matches: 12. The germline CDR1 and CDR2 sequences are SEHNR and FQNEAQ (reference sequence). The CDR3 loop spans 15 amino acids.

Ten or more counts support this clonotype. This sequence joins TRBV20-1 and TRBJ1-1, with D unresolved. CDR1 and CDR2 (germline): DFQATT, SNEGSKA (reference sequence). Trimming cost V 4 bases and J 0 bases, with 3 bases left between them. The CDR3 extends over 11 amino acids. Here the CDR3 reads CSATVNTEAFF. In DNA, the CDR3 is TGCAGTGCTACCGTGAACACTGAAGCTTTCTTT.

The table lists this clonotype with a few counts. This chain's CDR3 is CAGSPGDTQYF. The DNA of the CDR3 is TGTGCCGGATCCCCGGGAGATACGCAGTATTTT. This rearrangement joins TRBV2 to TRBJ2-3; D is undetermined. The CDR3 consists of 11 residues. The germline gives CDR1 SNHLY, CDR2 FYNNEI. Between the trimmed V and J ends, which lost 11 bases and 5 bases, there was a span of 11 bases.

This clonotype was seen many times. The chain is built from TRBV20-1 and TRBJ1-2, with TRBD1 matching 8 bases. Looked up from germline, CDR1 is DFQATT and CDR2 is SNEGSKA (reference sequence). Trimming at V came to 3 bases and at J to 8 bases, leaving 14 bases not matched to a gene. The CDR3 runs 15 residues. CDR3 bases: TGCAGTGCTAGTGGGACAGGCACCCCGGATGGGGGCTACACCTTC. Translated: CSASGTGTPDGGYTF.